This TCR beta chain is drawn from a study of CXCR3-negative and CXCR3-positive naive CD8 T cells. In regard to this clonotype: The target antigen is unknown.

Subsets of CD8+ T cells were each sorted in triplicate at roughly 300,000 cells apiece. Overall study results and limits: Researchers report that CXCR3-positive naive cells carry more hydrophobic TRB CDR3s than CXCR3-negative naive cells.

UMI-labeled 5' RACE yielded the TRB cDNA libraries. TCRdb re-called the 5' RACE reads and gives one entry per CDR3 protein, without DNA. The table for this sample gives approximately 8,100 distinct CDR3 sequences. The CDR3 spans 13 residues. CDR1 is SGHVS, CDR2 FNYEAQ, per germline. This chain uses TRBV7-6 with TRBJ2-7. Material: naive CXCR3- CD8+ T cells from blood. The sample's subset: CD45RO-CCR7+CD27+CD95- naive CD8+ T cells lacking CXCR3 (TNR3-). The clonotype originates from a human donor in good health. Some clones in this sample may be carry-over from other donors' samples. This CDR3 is CASSPREHYEQYF.